This TCR beta chain was profiled in a study of shared clonotypes between healthy human individuals. Study results and limitations: Rarefaction curves obtained for sorted subsets showed sequencing incomplete despite large depth. Shared clonotypes: roughly 4.7% naive CD4, roughly 3.5% naive CD8, 2.3% memory CD4, more than 0.3% memory CD8. The sole specimen, blood, was sampled, and tissue repertoires likely differ.

Repertoires were generated with immunoSEQ multiplex PCR, while TCRdb's copy carries only in-frame clones and drops some. The table shows under 350,000 clones, with 80% to 90% occurring only once. V was clipped by 0 bases and J by 8 bases, with 4 bases between them. The CDR3 totals 10 residues. Germline CDR1 and CDR2: SQVTM and ANQGSEA. In the case of this clone: The target antigen is unknown.

The receptor comes from a man younger than 30 in good health. Sequencing was done on a sample of memory CD8+ T cells sorted from blood. The subset denotes: CD45RO+ cells pooled with CCR7-negative TemRA cells. The gene calls are TRBV29-1 and TRBJ1-2; D is ambiguous. The CDR3 nucleotides read TGCAGCGTTGAAGAAGCCGGCTACACCTTC. This encodes CSVEEAGYTF.